The rows below give T cell receptor beta chains drawn from one sample of a study of radiation and T cells in renal cell carcinoma. Method: immunoSEQ multiplex PCR; TCRdb's copy keeps in-frame clones and lacks some. The sample has about 78,000 clones, nearly 90% seen once. The specimen comprised blood, sampled from a patient whose treatment included radiotherapy and nephrectomy. The receptors derive from a woman in her seventies with renal cell carcinoma. CDR3s leave out the opening cysteine and the closing phenylalanine or tryptophan. For some rows the clone size is stated as once, few or many, or as a class when expanded; others skip it.

>few|12|TRBJ1-1|TRBV4-1
ASSLDRRNTEAF
>-|14|TRBJ2-7|TRBV28
ASNGRSQGARNEQY
>-|13|TRBJ1-5|TRBV5-6
ASSFMGGLGQPQH
>-|11|TRBJ1-2|TRBV6-5
ATLLTGAGGYT
>-|12|TRBJ1-5|TRBV5-1
ASSLESTNQPQH
>few|13|TRBJ2-1|TRBV6-4
ASREDRGSYNEQF
>-|14|TRBJ2-4|TRBV4-1
ASSQEFSGLQNIQY
>-|10|TRBJ2-7|TRBV30
AWSTRSGQKY
>-|13|TRBJ2-1|TRBV9
ASSVDSLSYNEQF
>-|14|TRBJ1-1|TRBV5-8
ASSPDRGRLNTEAF
>-|14|TRBJ1-5|TRBV7-2
ASSSSGSGGNQPQH
>-|16|TRBJ1-1|TRBV14
ASSQVRRGSAKNTEAF
>-|14|TRBJ1-3|TRBV11-2
ASSLKPLNSGNTIY
>-|10|TRBJ2-1|TRBV11-2
ASNQGYNEQF
>-|12|TRBJ1-5|TRBV28
ASSSRQGNQPQH
>-|12|TRBJ1-3|TRBV7-3
ASSSGQFGNTIY
>-|11|TRBJ1-2|TRBV28
ASSSSRNYGYT
>once|13|TRBJ2-5|TRBV30
AWTPGGGGQETQY
>once|13|TRBJ1-2|TRBV6-5
ASSREQGLQGGYT
>once|13|TRBJ1-2|TRBV6-6
ASSYPGTAARGYT
>-|10|TRBJ1-6|TRBV30
AWSEGRSPLH
>-|14|TRBJ2-6|TRBV7-2
ASRPSGGSGANVLT
>-|13|TRBJ1-1|TRBV28
ATNLAQGLGTEAF
>-|16|TRBJ2-3|TRBV5-1
ASSLVLSRGGITDTQY
>-|13|TRBJ2-3|TRBV18
ASSVFDRGTDTQY
>once|13|TRBJ1-1|TRBV10-3
AISEPGTGNTEAF
>-|11|TRBJ1-2|TRBV9
ASSVEADYGYT
>-|12|TRBJ1-5|TRBV4-1
ASKKTGFGQPQH
>once|12|TRBJ1-1|TRBV9
ASSVAQGAPEAF
>-|14|TRBJ1-2|TRBV7-9
ASSLAEGQGIRGYT
>-|15|TRBJ1-3|TRBV11-3
ASSFGQPKISGNTIY
>-|14|TRBJ2-3|TRBV19
ASSIGPAGDTDTQY
>-|12|TRBJ1-4|TRBV19
ASSRDRGNEKLF
>-|16|TRBJ2-5|TRBV5-1
ASRGLGRTSGGQETQY
>-|11|TRBJ2-7|TRBV30
AWNGQLAYEQY
>-|16|TRBJ2-2|TRBV5-1
ASSLRTSGGANTGELF
>-|10|TRBJ1-2|TRBV4-2
ASSQDQSGYT
>-|14|TRBJ2-2|TRBV5-6
ASNLIGFANTGELF
>-|13|TRBJ2-3|TRBV5-6
ASSLLQGVTDTQY
>-|9|TRBJ2-7|TRBV7-9
ASSYLKEQY
>-|11|TRBJ2-3|TRBV5-1
ASIDYNTDTQY
>-|12|TRBJ1-1|TRBV28
ASSLQDRNTEAF
>-|13|TRBJ1-6|TRBV7-9
ASSLGRGGNSPLH
>-|13|TRBJ2-2|TRBV19
ASSTSQGSAGELF
>-|11|TRBJ1-2|TRBV28
ASSLLTHYGYT
>-|15|TRBJ2-3|TRBV5-1
ASRLEPGGEGTDTQY
>-|12|TRBJ2-7|TRBV7-9
ASSSPGQGYEQY
>-|13|TRBJ1-4|TRBV2
ASSEATGRNEKLF
>-|14|TRBJ2-7|TRBV7-9
ASSVTGTGVGYEQY
>-|12|TRBJ2-5|TRBV15
ATSRDQGRKTQY
>-|12|TRBJ1-5|TRBV7-2
ASSLGSGNQPQH
>-|13|TRBJ1-3|TRBV30
AWSPTRASGNTIY
>-|13|TRBJ2-3|TRBV4-3
ASSQVAGFTDTQY
>-|12|TRBJ1-4|TRBV7-9
ASSLDSVNEKLF
>-|14|TRBJ2-5|TRBV25-1
ASSDLRGGLQKTQY
>once|13|TRBJ2-2|TRBV9
ASSPLIGGTGELF
>-|15|TRBJ2-5|TRBV13
ASSLGMPGPGQETQY
>-|12|TRBJ1-2|TRBV30
AWSVTGGAPGYT
>-|14|TRBJ2-2|TRBV11-2
ASSLGGQGDTGELF
>-|13|TRBJ2-5|TRBV5-4
ASSLLAGAQETQY